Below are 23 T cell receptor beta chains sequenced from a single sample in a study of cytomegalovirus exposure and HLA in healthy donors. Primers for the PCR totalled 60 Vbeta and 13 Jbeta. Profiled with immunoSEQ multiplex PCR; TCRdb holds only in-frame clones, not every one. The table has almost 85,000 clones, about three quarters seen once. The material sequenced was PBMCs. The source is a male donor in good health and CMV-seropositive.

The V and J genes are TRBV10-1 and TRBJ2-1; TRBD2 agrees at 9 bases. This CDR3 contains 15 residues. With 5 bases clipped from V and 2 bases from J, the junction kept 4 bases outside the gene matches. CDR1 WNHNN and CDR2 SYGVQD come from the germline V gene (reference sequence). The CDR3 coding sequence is TGCGCCAGCAGTAGTAGCGGGAGAACCTACAATGAGCAGTTCTTC. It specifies CASSSSGRTYNEQFF.

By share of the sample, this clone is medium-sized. CDR3 nucleotide sequence: TGTGCCAGCAGCTTAGTTCTTGGGACAGAAGCTTTCTTT. Protein: CASSLVLGTEAFF. This chain links TRBV7-9 with TRBJ1-1; perhaps TRBD1 as D (6 bases). The CDR3 runs 13 residues. V was pared by 1 base and J by 8 bases, with 11 bases between. CDR1 is SEHNR and CDR2 is FQNEAQ in the germline V gene (reference sequence).

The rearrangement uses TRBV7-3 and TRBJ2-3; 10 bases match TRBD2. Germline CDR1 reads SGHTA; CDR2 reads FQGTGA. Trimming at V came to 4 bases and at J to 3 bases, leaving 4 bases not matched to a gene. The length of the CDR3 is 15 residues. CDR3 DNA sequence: TGTGCCAGCAGCTCCAGCGGGAGGGCGACAGATACGCAGTATTTT. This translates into CASSSSGRATDTQYF.

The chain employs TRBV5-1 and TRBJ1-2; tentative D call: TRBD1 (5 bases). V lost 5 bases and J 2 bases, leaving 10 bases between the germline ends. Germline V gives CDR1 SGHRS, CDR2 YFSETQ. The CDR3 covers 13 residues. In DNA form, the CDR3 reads TGCGCCAGCAGTCCAGGGTTGAACTATGGCTACACCTTC. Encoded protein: CASSPGLNYGYTF.

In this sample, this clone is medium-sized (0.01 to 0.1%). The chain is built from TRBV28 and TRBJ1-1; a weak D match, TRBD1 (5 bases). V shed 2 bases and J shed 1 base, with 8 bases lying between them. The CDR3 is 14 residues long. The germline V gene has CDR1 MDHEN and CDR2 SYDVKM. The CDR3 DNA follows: TGTGCCAGCAGTTTACGTGGACAGAACACTGAAGCTTTCTTT. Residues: CASSLRGQNTEAFF.

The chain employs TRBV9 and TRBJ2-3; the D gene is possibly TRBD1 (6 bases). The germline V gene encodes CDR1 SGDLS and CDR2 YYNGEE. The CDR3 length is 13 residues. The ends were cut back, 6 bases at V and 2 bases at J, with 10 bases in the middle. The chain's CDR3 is CASTRDNTDTQYF. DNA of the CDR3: TGTGCCAGCACCCGGGACAACACAGATACGCAGTATTTT.

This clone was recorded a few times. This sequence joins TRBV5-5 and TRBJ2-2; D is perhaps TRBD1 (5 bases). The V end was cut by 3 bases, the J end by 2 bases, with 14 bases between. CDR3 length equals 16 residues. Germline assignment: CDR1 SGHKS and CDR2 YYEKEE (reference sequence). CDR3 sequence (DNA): TGTGCCAGCAGCTCCCCCGCAGGGATAAACACCGGGGAGCTGTTTTTT. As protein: CASSSPAGINTGELFF.

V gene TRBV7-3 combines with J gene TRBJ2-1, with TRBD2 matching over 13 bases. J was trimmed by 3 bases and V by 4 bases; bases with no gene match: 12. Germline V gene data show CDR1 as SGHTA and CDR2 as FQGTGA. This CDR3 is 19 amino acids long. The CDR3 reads CASSSQGLAGLGGYNEQFF. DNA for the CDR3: TGTGCCAGCAGCTCACAGGGACTAGCGGGACTAGGGGGCTACAATGAGCAGTTCTTC.

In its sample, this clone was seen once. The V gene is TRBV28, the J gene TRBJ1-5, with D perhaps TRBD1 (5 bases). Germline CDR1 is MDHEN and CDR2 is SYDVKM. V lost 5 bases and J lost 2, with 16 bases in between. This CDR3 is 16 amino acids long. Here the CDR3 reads CASSPHQGDGNQPQHF. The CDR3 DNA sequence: TGTGCCAGCAGTCCTCACCAGGGTGACGGCAATCAGCCCCAGCATTTT.

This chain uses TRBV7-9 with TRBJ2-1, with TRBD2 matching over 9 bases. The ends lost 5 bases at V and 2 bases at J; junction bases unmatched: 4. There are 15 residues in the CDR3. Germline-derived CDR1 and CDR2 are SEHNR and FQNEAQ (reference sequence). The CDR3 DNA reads TGTGCCAGCAGCGCTCGACTAGCGGCCTACAATGAGCAGTTCTTC. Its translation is CASSARLAAYNEQFF.

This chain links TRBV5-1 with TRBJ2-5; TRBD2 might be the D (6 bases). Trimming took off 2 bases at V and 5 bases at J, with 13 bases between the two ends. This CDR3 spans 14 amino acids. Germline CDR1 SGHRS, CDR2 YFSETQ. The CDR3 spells CASSFGTEGETQYF. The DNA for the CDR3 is TGCGCCAGCAGCTTTGGGACGGAGGGGGAGACCCAGTACTTC.

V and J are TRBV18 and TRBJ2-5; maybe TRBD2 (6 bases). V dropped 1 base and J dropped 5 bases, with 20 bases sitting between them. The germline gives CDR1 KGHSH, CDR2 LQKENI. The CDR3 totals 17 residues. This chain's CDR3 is CASSPRLASGLGETQYF. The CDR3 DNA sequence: TGTGCCAGCTCACCACGGCTAGCGTCTGGCTTGGGGGAGACCCAGTACTTC.

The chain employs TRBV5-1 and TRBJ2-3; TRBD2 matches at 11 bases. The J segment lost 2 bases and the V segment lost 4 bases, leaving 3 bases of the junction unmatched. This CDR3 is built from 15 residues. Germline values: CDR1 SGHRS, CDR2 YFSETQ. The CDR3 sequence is CASSIAGGPTDTQYF. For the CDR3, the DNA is TGCGCCAGCAGCATAGCGGGAGGGCCCACAGATACGCAGTATTTT.

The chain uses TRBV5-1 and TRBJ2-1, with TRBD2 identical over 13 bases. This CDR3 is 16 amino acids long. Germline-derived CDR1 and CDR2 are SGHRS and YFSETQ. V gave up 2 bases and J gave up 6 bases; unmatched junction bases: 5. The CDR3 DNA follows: TGCGCCAGCAGCTTCGGACTAGCGGGAGTGGGCAATGAGCAGTTCTTC. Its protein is CASSFGLAGVGNEQFF.

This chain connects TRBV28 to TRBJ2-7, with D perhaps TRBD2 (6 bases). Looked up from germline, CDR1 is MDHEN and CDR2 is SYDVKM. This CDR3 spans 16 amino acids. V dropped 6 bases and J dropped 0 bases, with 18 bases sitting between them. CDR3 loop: CASSQITGGSSYEQYF. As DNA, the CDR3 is TGTGCCAGCAGCCAGATTACAGGAGGGAGCTCCTACGAGCAGTACTTC.

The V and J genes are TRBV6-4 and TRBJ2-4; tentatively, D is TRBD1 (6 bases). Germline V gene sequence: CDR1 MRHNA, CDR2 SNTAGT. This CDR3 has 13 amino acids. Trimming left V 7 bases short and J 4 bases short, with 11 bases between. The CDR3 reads CASNSTGKNIQYF. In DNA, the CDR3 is TGTGCCAGCAATTCAACAGGGAAAAACATTCAGTACTTC.

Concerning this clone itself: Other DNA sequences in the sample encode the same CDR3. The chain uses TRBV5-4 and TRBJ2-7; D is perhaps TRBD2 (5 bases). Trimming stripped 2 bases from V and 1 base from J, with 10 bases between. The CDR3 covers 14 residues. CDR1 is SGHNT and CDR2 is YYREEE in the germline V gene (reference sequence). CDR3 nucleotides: TGTGCCAGCAGCTTAGGCAGGACTTCCTACGAGCAGTACTTC. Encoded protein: CASSLGRTSYEQYF.

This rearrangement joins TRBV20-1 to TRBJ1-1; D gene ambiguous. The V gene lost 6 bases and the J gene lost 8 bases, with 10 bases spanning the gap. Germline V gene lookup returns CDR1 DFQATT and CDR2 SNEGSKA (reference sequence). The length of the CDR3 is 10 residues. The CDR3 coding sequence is TGCAGTGCAAGTCAACGGGAAGCTTTCTTT. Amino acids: CSASQREAFF.

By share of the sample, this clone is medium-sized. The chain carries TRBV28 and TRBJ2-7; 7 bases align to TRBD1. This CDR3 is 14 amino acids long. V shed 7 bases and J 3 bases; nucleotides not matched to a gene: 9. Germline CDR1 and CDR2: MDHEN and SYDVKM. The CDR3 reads CASKATGLDYEQYF. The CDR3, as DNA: TGTGCCAGCAAAGCGACAGGGTTAGACTACGAGCAGTACTTC.

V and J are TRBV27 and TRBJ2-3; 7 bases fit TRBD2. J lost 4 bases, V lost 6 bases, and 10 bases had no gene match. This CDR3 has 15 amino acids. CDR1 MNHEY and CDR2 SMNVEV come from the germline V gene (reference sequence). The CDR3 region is CASSSPPGGADTQYF. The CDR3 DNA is TGTGCCAGCAGCTCACCACCTGGGGGGGCAGATACGCAGTATTTT.

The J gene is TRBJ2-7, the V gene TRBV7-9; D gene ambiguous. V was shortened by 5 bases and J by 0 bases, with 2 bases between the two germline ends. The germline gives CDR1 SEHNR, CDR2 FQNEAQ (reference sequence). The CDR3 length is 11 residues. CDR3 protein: CASSLSYEQYF. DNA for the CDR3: TGTGCCAGCAGCCTCTCCTACGAGCAGTACTTC. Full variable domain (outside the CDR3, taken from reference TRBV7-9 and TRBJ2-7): DTGVSQNPRHKITKRGQNVTFRCDPISEHNRLYWYRQTLGQGPEFLTYFQNEAQLEKSRLLSDRFSAERPKGSFSTLEIQRTEQGDSAMYLCASSLSYEQYFGPGTRLTVT.

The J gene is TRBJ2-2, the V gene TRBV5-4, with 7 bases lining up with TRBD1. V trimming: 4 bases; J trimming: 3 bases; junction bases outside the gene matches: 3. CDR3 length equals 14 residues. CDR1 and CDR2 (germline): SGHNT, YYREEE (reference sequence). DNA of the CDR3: TGTGCCAGCAGCCAAGGGACAGACACCGGGGAGCTGTTTTTT. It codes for CASSQGTDTGELFF.

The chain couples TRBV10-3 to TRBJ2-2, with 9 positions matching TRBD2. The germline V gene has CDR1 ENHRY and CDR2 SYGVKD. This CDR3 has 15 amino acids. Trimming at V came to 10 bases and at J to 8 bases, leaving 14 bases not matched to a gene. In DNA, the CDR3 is TGTGCCAGTACGACGCGGGAGGGGTCCGGGGGGGAGCTGTTTTTT. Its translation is CASTTREGSGGELFF.